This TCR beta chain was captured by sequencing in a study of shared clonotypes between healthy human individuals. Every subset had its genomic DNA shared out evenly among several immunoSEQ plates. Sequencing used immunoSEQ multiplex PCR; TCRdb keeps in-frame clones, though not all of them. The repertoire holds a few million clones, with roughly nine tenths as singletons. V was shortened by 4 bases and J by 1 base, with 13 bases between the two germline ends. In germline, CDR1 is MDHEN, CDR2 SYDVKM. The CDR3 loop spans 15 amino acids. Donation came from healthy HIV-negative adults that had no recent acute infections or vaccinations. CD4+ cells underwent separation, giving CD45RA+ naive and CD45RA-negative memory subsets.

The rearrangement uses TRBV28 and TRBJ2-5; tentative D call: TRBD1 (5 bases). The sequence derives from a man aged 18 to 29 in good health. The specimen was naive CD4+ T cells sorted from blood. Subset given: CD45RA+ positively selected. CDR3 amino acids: CASSSPVTVQETQYF. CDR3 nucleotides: TGTGCCAGCAGTTCCCCTGTGACAGTCCAAGAGACCCAGTACTTC.